The sequence of this T cell receptor beta chain was determined in a study of T cell repertoires in cytomegalovirus infection (dated by TCRdb to between 2018 and 2021). General notes on the study: Because public TCR beta signatures pointed to carriage of CMV infection together with the matching HLA type, the HLA type of each donor mattered for the analysis. Overall study results and their limits: Cumulative frequency of public TCR beta family members discriminated carriers of CMV infection plus the relevant HLA type in this cohort and an independent roughly 320-donor cohort. The ex vivo response was dominated by HLA-C-restricted CMV-specific TCR beta clonotypes, and the single most frequent clonotype in two of eight donors was supplied by these HLA-C-restricted clonotypes.

The cysteine opens and the phenylalanine closes a CDR3 of 13 amino acids. Only the CDR3 part of the read is kept: 39 bases, read in frame from the first base. V and J lose 1 base and 8 bases, and a span of 11 bases separates them. CDR1 and CDR2 (LGHNT, FRNRAP) derive from the germline V gene. On this clonotype itself: No antigen is known for it. Base qualities were left out, and no much larger clone turns up one base away.

Sequencing relied on an Illumina HiSeq 1500. The public reads were quality trimmed at Q25 with fastp and then assembled into clones with MiXCR by TCRdb, keeping productive beta chains. Every entry covers one CDR3 protein and lists the most common genes and DNA from its rows. The sample records under 200,000 distinct CDR3 sequences, 28% of which are singletons. Of the sample, 30% to 40% falls within the top ten clones. Input material: PBMCs. The sequence was obtained from a human donor in good health (CMV status not recorded). Some clones in this sample may be carry-over from other donors' samples. Recombination joined TRBV12-5 with TRBJ1-1; a weak D assignment points to TRBD1 (6 bases agree). The CDR3 region: CASGLAMGTEAFF. The nucleotide sequence reads as follows: TGTGCTAGTGGTTTGGCGATGGGGACAGAAGCTTTCTTT.